These 16 T cell receptor beta chains share one sample of origin, sequenced in a study of blood T cell repertoires in COVID-19. The data were produced by immunoSEQ multiplex PCR, yet TCRdb's version contains in-frame clones alone and is incomplete. This table holds 110,000 or so clones, about 85% found once. Sample: peripheral blood. Every receptor here comes from a man in his forties or fifties with acute or convalescent COVID-19.

The chain recombines TRBV12-3 or TRBV12-4 with TRBJ2-7, with 7 bases lining up with TRBD1. The CDR3 length is 11 residues. The J segment lost 6 bases and the V segment lost 6 bases, leaving 2 bases of the junction unmatched. In DNA form, the CDR3 reads TGTGCCAGCAGGACAGGGACCGAGCAGTACTTC. As protein: CASRTGTEQYF.

The gene calls are TRBV30 and TRBJ2-7, with 8 nucleotides matching TRBD2. V dropped 3 bases and J dropped 6; count of bases not matched to a gene: 13. CDR1 and CDR2 (germline): GTSNPN, SVGIG (reference sequence). The CDR3 is 15 residues long. The CDR3 bases are TGTGCCTGGAGGAGGGGAGGGACTAGATCCCTCGAGCAGTACTTC. Its protein product is CAWRRGGTRSLEQYF.

The rearrangement joins TRBV5-4 to TRBJ2-1, with D tentatively TRBD2 (6 bases). V was trimmed by 4 bases and J by 1 base, leaving 18 bases between them. Germline V gene sequence: CDR1 SGHNT, CDR2 YYREEE (reference sequence). The CDR3 is 17 amino acids. The CDR3 region is CASSAGRGVGSYNEQFF. The CDR3 DNA follows: TGTGCCAGCAGCGCGGGACGGGGAGTGGGATCCTACAATGAGCAGTTCTTC.

This clone was picked up one time. The rearrangement links TRBV7-8 to TRBJ1-2; possible D gene TRBD1, 5 bases. Per the germline V gene, CDR1 is SGHVS and CDR2 is FQNEAQ. The CDR3 consists of 15 residues. The V end lost 2 bases, the J end lost 4 bases, and 14 bases lay between the germline ends. The CDR3 bases are TGTGCCAGCAGCTTATCCCGGCTGGGGGGCTATGGCTACACCTTC. The encoded protein is CASSLSRLGGYGYTF. The full variable domain, rest sourced from reference TRBV7-8 and TRBJ1-2, is GAGVSQSPRYKVAKRGQDVALRCDPISGHVSLFWYQQALGQGPEFLTYFQNEAQLDKSGLPSDRFFAERPEGSVSTLKIQRTQQEDSAVYLCASSLSRLGGYGYTFGSGTRLTVV.

The chain has TRBV30 and TRBJ1-2; 8 bases map to TRBD1. The V segment lost 2 bases and the J segment 4 bases; nucleotides outside the gene matches: 12. The length of the CDR3 is 16 residues. The germline CDR1 and CDR2 sequences are GTSNPN and SVGIG (reference sequence). CDR3 region: CAWSPRTGRGGYGYTF. CDR3 in DNA: TGTGCCTGGAGTCCGAGGACAGGGAGGGGGGGCTATGGCTACACCTTC.

This rearrangement joins TRBV5-1 to TRBJ2-3; tentative D call: TRBD1 (5 bases). Germline loops: CDR1 SGHRS, CDR2 YFSETQ. Trimming removed 2 bases at V and 3 bases at J, with 10 bases between. The CDR3 is 14 amino acids. The CDR3 spells CASSFSGRTDTQYF. The CDR3 DNA reads as TGCGCCAGCAGCTTCTCAGGGCGGACAGATACGCAGTATTTT.

The rearrangement uses TRBV30 and TRBJ1-4, with a weak D call TRBD1 (5 bases). Germline CDR1 GTSNPN, CDR2 SVGIG (reference sequence). The CDR3 covers 13 residues. V shed 4 bases and J shed 4 bases, with 10 bases lying between them. This chain's CDR3 is CAWMGRFNEKLFF. CDR3 coding DNA: TGTGCCTGGATGGGGCGATTTAATGAAAAACTGTTTTTT.

The chain links TRBV2 to TRBJ2-5; 10 nucleotides match TRBD2. The trim removed 7 bases at V and 1 base at J, leaving 6 bases unmatched. The CDR3 totals 15 residues. CDR1 and CDR2 (germline): SNHLY, FYNNEI. This CDR3 is CASNSAGGIQETQYF. For the CDR3, the DNA is TGTGCCAGCAATTCAGCGGGGGGGATCCAAGAGACCCAGTACTTC.

The chain couples TRBV19 to TRBJ1-1; possibly TRBD1 for D (5 bases). The V and J ends lost 1 base and 1 base respectively, with 16 bases between them. This CDR3 region has 17 residues. Looked up from germline, CDR1 is LNHDA and CDR2 is SQIVND (reference sequence). The CDR3 bases are TGTGCCAGTAGTATAGGGGGACTTGGGGCAAGGAACACTGAAGCTTTCTTT. Its protein product is CASSIGGLGARNTEAFF.

The rearrangement uses TRBV11-2 and TRBJ1-1, with 7 bases lining up with TRBD1. Germline lookup yields CDR1 SGHAT and CDR2 FQNNGV. Germline trimming cut 5 bases from V and 0 bases from J; bases unmatched to any gene: 6. The CDR3 has 15 residues. CDR3 loop: CASSPSTGLNTEAFF. CDR3 in DNA: TGTGCCAGCAGCCCCTCGACAGGGTTGAACACTGAAGCTTTCTTT.

The genes are TRBV19 and TRBJ1-5, with a weak D call TRBD1 (6 bases). Germline V gene lookup returns CDR1 LNHDA and CDR2 SQIVND (reference sequence). The CDR3 totals 14 residues. Trimming took 11 bases from V and 0 from J, leaving 14 bases between them. CDR3 sequence: CAGGAGNSNQPQHF. The CDR3 DNA reads TGTGCCGGGGGGGCGGGAAATAGCAATCAGCCCCAGCATTTT.

The genes are TRBV27 and TRBJ1-2, with 9 positions matching TRBD1. The V gene's germline CDR1 is MNHEY and CDR2 SMNVEV (reference sequence). The ends lost 4 bases at V and 7 bases at J; junction bases unmatched: 7. The CDR3 runs to 14 residues. In nucleotides, the CDR3 is TGTGCCAGCAGTTCAACAGGGGGCCGGGGTGGCTACACCTTC. Translation gives CASSSTGGRGGYTF.

V usage is TRBV5-1 and J usage is TRBJ2-3; D is uncertain. The length of the CDR3 is 14 residues. The germline gives CDR1 SGHRS, CDR2 YFSETQ. Trimming cost V 6 bases and J 2 bases, with 13 bases left between them. CDR3 sequence reads: CASKWSMYTDTQYF. The CDR3 nucleotides are TGCGCCAGCAAGTGGAGTATGTACACAGATACGCAGTATTTT.

The chain has TRBV19 and TRBJ1-5; D might be TRBD1 (6 bases). This CDR3 contains 15 residues. V was clipped by 11 bases and J by 3 bases, with 20 bases between them. Per the germline V gene, CDR1 is LNHDA and CDR2 is SQIVND (reference sequence). The CDR3 DNA follows: TGTGCCTCTACTATCGGGCAGGGGACCAATCAGCCCCAGCATTTT. Encoded protein: CASTIGQGTNQPQHF.

V is TRBV7-3 and J is TRBJ2-2; a possible D gene is TRBD1 (6 bases). Germline CDR1 and CDR2: SGHTA and FQGTGA. CDR3 length equals 15 residues. V was pared by 4 bases and J by 3 bases, with 12 bases between. DNA for the CDR3: TGTGCCAGCAGCTCCACAGGGAGTTACACCGGGGAGCTGTTTTTT. It is translated as CASSSTGSYTGELFF.

The chain joins TRBV5-1 to TRBJ2-7, with D uncertain. The CDR3 loop spans 14 amino acids. Between the trimmed V and J ends, which lost 2 bases and 2 bases, there was a span of 11 bases. Germline assignment: CDR1 SGHRS and CDR2 YFSETQ. This CDR3 reads CASSFGGFTYEQYF. The CDR3 DNA is TGCGCCAGCAGCTTCGGCGGATTCACCTACGAGCAGTACTTC.